This passage covers 14 T cell receptor beta chains from one sample sequenced in a study of identical twins. One entry per CDR3 protein results from TCRdb running MiXCR on the 5' RACE reads. This table holds 400,000 to 550,000 distinct CDR3 sequences, roughly a fifth found once. The same specimen was also included in a second study, on T cells expressing NK-cell markers.

The sequencing input was CD4+ T cells sorted from blood. The receptors come from a woman aged 18-29 years in good health.

V and J are TRBV5-1 and TRBJ2-5; 8 bases match TRBD2. The CDR3 extends over 13 amino acids. V gave up 6 bases and J gave up 0 bases; unmatched junction bases: 1. Germline V CDR1 and CDR2: SGHRS, YFSETQ. DNA of the CDR3: TGCGCCAGCAATAGCGGGGACCAAGAGACCCAGTACTTC. It is translated as CASNSGDQETQYF.

This clonotype was picked up a small number of times. CDR3 in DNA: TGCAGCGTTGATAACACCCCTGGGGCCAACGTCCTGACTTTC. Translating it yields CSVDNTPGANVLTF. V is TRBV29-1 and J is TRBJ2-6; no reliable D call. V was pared by 3 bases and J by 2 bases, with 8 bases between. The CDR3 runs 14 residues. Germline loops: CDR1 SQVTM, CDR2 ANQGSEA.

This clonotype has only a few counts. The V and J genes are TRBV4-3 and TRBJ2-5; TRBD2 matches at 10 bases. Germline CDR1 LGHNA, CDR2 YSLEER. The CDR3 covers 15 residues. With 1 base clipped from V and 5 bases from J, the junction kept 4 bases outside the gene matches. The CDR3 region has the DNA TGCGCCAGCAGCCAAGGAGGGACTAGCGAGGAGACCCAGTACTTC. Protein: CASSQGGTSEETQYF.

Only one count was recorded for this clonotype. The V call is TRBV20-1, the J call TRBJ1-5, with D possibly being TRBD1 (5 bases). This CDR3 region has 12 residues. Germline CDR1 reads DFQATT; CDR2 reads SNEGSKA (reference sequence). The germline V and J ends were trimmed by 6 bases and 5 bases, with 11 bases remaining between them. This CDR3 reads CSAVRADQPQHF. In DNA form, the CDR3 reads TGCAGTGCGGTCAGGGCTGATCAGCCCCAGCATTTT.

This clonotype was seen a handful of times. This sequence joins TRBV3-1 and TRBJ1-6; D unresolved. The ends were cut back, 6 bases at V and 0 bases at J, with 12 bases in the middle. Germline CDR1 reads LGHDT; CDR2 reads YNNKEL (reference sequence). The CDR3 is 16 amino acids. As DNA, the CDR3 is TGTGCCAGCAGATACGGACGGAGCTCCTATAATTCACCCCTCCACTTT. Amino acids: CASRYGRSSYNSPLHF.

The CDR3, as DNA: TGTGCCAGCGGTCGGACTAGGTCAGATACGCAGTATTTT. Residues: CASGRTRSDTQYF. The V gene is TRBV2, the J gene TRBJ2-3, with TRBD2 matching 7 bases. The CDR3 loop spans 13 amino acids. Germline CDR1 is SNHLY and CDR2 is FYNNEI. Unmatched junction bases numbered 6, after V lost 8 bases and J lost 4 bases.

This clonotype was observed many times. This chain links TRBV4-3 with TRBJ2-7; D may match TRBD1 or TRBD2 (6 bases each). V was cut by 5 bases and J by 3 bases, with 17 bases left in between. The germline CDR1 and CDR2 sequences are LGHNA and YSLEER. This CDR3 comprises 15 residues. The CDR3 here is CASSERRDIYYEQYF. The CDR3 DNA is TGCGCCAGCAGCGAAAGGCGGGACATCTACTACGAGCAGTACTTC.

This chain connects TRBV7-2 to TRBJ2-7, with 13 bases aligning to TRBD2. The CDR3 runs 15 residues. Germline CDR1 is SGHTA and CDR2 is FQGNSA. Trimming removed 4 bases from V and 10 bases from J; junction bases left unmatched: 10. CDR3 nucleotide sequence: TGTGCCAGCAGCTCACTAGCGGGAGGGCCCATCGGACAGTACTTC. Translating gives CASSSLAGGPIGQYF.

The table lists this clonotype with many counts. CDR3 amino acids: CASSLRQGGSNQPQHF. CDR3 DNA sequence: TGTGCCAGCAGTTTGAGGCAGGGAGGCAGCAATCAGCCCCAGCATTTT. The rearrangement joins TRBV12-3 or TRBV12-4 to TRBJ1-5, with TRBD1 as a possible D gene (5 bases). V lost 3 bases and J 1 base, leaving 13 bases between the germline ends. The CDR3 has 16 residues.

The chain has TRBV30 and TRBJ2-7; 7 positions match TRBD1. CDR1 and CDR2 from the germline V gene are GTSNPN and SVGIG (reference sequence). The V and J ends lost 5 bases and 7 bases, in that order; junction bases with no gene match: 14. The CDR3 contains 14 residues. The CDR3 here is CAWGRTRGLREQYF. The CDR3 region has the DNA TGTGCCTGGGGTAGGACCAGGGGGTTGAGGGAGCAGTACTTC.

The chain is built from TRBV5-1 and TRBJ2-1; the match to TRBD2 covers 7 bases. CDR3 length equals 15 residues. CDR1 and CDR2 from the germline V gene are SGHRS and YFSETQ. The V gene end was trimmed by 8 bases and the J gene end by 0 bases; junction bases not matched to a gene: 8. This CDR3 reads CASALAGFSYNEQFF. DNA of the CDR3: TGCGCCAGTGCCTTAGCGGGCTTCTCCTACAATGAGCAGTTCTTC.

This clonotype was found a few times. The CDR3 sequence: CATRSGLIVSEAFF. In nucleotides, the CDR3 is TGTGCCACCAGGTCCGGTCTCATCGTCTCTGAAGCTTTCTTT. V gene TRBV15 combines with J gene TRBJ1-1; no reliable D call. Germline CDR1 LNHNV, CDR2 YYDKDF (reference sequence). The CDR3 consists of 14 residues. Trimming left V 6 bases short and J 6 bases short, with 17 bases between.

V usage is TRBV7-9 and J usage is TRBJ1-1, with a possible D match to TRBD1 (6 bases). The CDR3 has 16 amino acids. Trimming took off 8 bases at V and 4 bases at J, with 23 bases between the two ends. Germline lookup yields CDR1 SEHNR and CDR2 FQNEAQ (reference sequence). The CDR3 is CASFLSGGGAGTEAFF. In nucleotides, the CDR3 is TGTGCCAGCTTCTTATCGGGGGGCGGCGCGGGCACTGAAGCTTTCTTT.

This clonotype was seen a few times. The rearrangement links TRBV20-1 to TRBJ2-1; no firm D call. Germline-derived CDR1 and CDR2 are DFQATT and SNEGSKA (reference sequence). The CDR3 loop spans 15 amino acids. Trimming pared 0 bases from V and 9 bases from J, leaving 18 bases between. CDR3 sequence: CSARDRSSGVIEQFF. The CDR3, as DNA: TGCAGTGCTAGAGATAGGAGTAGTGGGGTTATTGAGCAGTTCTTC.